The 20 T cell receptor beta chains reported below all come from one sample, sequenced in a study of OX40 agonist ivuxolimab in advanced cancers. TCRdb keeps only in-frame clones here, not all; method: immunoSEQ multiplex PCR. In the table there are about 120,000 clones, roughly nine tenths of which are singletons. The sequencing here drew on CD4+ or CD8+ T cells sorted from blood, taken in a trial of the OX40 agonist ivuxolimab. The receptors originated from an adult with an advanced solid tumor such as melanoma, head and neck, liver or kidney cancer.

The J gene is TRBJ1-4, the V gene TRBV7-2; TRBD1 might be the D (5 bases). Germline loops: CDR1 SGHTA, CDR2 FQGNSA. This CDR3 contains 15 residues. Trimming took 1 base from V and 4 from J, leaving 10 bases between them. In DNA form, the CDR3 reads TGTGCCAGCAGCTTAGTAGCGGGACTTAATGAAAAACTGTTTTTT. Its protein is CASSLVAGLNEKLFF.

The V call is TRBV19, the J call TRBJ1-4; TRBD1 might be the D (5 bases). CDR3 length: 13 amino acids. Looked up from germline, CDR1 is LNHDA and CDR2 is SQIVND (reference sequence). Between the trimmed V and J ends, which lost 8 bases and 8 bases, there was a span of 15 bases. CDR3 bases: TGTGCCAGTCAAGAGGGGATGAAAGAAAAACTGTTTTTT. Protein product: CASQEGMKEKLFF.

The genes are TRBV29-1 and TRBJ2-3; 14 bases map to TRBD2. V lost 6 bases, J lost 5 bases, and 1 base stayed unmatched. This CDR3 is built from 13 residues. Germline V lookup: CDR1 SQVTM, CDR2 ANQGSEA. CDR3 nucleotide sequence: TGCAGCGTAGGGACTAGCGGGGGAGATACGCAGTATTTT. Translating gives CSVGTSGGDTQYF.

The V gene is TRBV2, the J gene TRBJ2-3; perhaps TRBD1 as D (6 bases). Germline CDR1 reads SNHLY; CDR2 reads FYNNEI. V lost 7 bases and J lost 0, with 14 bases in between. This CDR3 is built from 15 residues. CDR3 loop: CASTLDSLSTDTQYF. The CDR3 nucleotides read TGTGCCAGCACCCTGGACAGCCTTAGCACAGATACGCAGTATTTT.

V and J are TRBV7-2 and TRBJ2-7, with 14 bases fitting TRBD2. V lost 5 bases and J lost 2; bases outside the gene matches: 14. The CDR3 totals 19 residues. Per the germline V gene, CDR1 is SGHTA and CDR2 is FQGNSA. Here the CDR3 DNA reads TGTGCCAGCAGCAAACCCGGAGGGACTAGCGGGAGATCTACCTACGAGCAGTACTTC. Translated, it gives CASSKPGGTSGRSTYEQYF.

The rearrangement uses TRBV18 and TRBJ2-3; possibly TRBD1 or TRBD2 for D (5 bases each). Trimming took off 0 bases at V and 5 bases at J, with 9 bases between the two ends. The CDR3 spans 14 residues. The V gene's germline CDR1 is KGHSH and CDR2 LQKENI. In nucleotides, the CDR3 is TGTGCCAGCTCACCACCAGGGGCGGGAGATACGCAGTATTTT. Translating gives CASSPPGAGDTQYF.

This chain links TRBV25-1 with TRBJ1-5; D possibly corresponds to TRBD1 (5 bases). V lost 5 bases, J lost 8 bases, and 22 bases lay in between. Germline loops: CDR1 MGHDK, CDR2 SYGVNS. The CDR3 length is 16 residues. CDR3 in DNA: TGTGCCAGCAGTACGCGACAGAACCCCTGGATCGAGCCCCAGCATTTT. Encoded protein: CASSTRQNPWIEPQHF.

This chain uses TRBV11-3 with TRBJ2-3; 7 positions agree with TRBD1. Germline lookup yields CDR1 SGHNT and CDR2 YENEEA. V lost 3 bases, J lost 1 base, and 4 bases stayed unmatched. The CDR3 loop spans 15 amino acids. CDR3 sequence reads: CASSLRGPGTDTQYF. CDR3 DNA sequence: TGTGCCAGCAGCTTGAGGGGGCCGGGCACAGATACGCAGTATTTT.

In nucleotides, the CDR3 is TGTGCCAGCAGTTACGGGACTAGCGGGGGGGCCCACGAGCAGTACTTC. This translates into CASSYGTSGGAHEQYF. The chain has TRBV6-5 and TRBJ2-7; 16 positions match TRBD2. The CDR3 has 16 amino acids. The germline V gene has CDR1 MNHEY and CDR2 SVGAGI. The junction had 3 bases not matched to a gene; V was cut back by 2 bases and J by 5 bases.

Of note for this clone: Additional DNA sequences in this sample encode the identical CDR3. The V call is TRBV30, the J call TRBJ1-1; D is ambiguous. This CDR3 has 13 amino acids. Per the germline V gene, CDR1 is GTSNPN and CDR2 is SVGIG (reference sequence). V lost 2 bases and J 0 bases, leaving 7 bases between the germline ends. The chain's CDR3 is CAWSSGLNTEAFF. The CDR3 region has the DNA TGTGCCTGGAGTTCTGGTCTGAACACTGAAGCTTTCTTT.

The V call is TRBV5-1, the J call TRBJ2-3, with a tentative D call TRBD1 (6 bases). Trimming pared 4 bases from V and 1 base from J, leaving 10 bases between. The CDR3 runs to 14 residues. CDR1 SGHRS and CDR2 YFSETQ come from the germline V gene. Here the CDR3 reads CASSIRTGTDTQYF. The DNA for the CDR3 is TGCGCCAGCAGCATAAGGACAGGCACAGATACGCAGTATTTT.

V is TRBV4-3 and J is TRBJ2-3; D possibly corresponds to TRBD1 (6 bases). Trimming took off 4 bases at V and 0 bases at J, with 14 bases between the two ends. The CDR3 spans 16 residues. Germline CDR1 and CDR2: LGHNA and YSLEER. CDR3 loop: CASSRRAQGSTDTQYF. The CDR3 DNA follows: TGCGCCAGCAGCCGCCGAGCTCAGGGGAGCACAGATACGCAGTATTTT.

The chain couples TRBV28 to TRBJ1-1, with D possibly being TRBD1 (6 bases). The V gene lost 3 bases and the J gene lost 4 bases, with 21 bases spanning the gap. Germline CDR1 reads MDHEN; CDR2 reads SYDVKM. The CDR3 covers 17 residues. This CDR3 reads CASSLGGLQAVTTEAFF. CDR3 in DNA: TGTGCCAGCAGTTTGGGGGGGCTCCAGGCGGTGACCACTGAAGCTTTCTTT.

The rearrangement uses TRBV9 and TRBJ2-2; possibly TRBD1 for D (5 bases). Germline assignment: CDR1 SGDLS and CDR2 YYNGEE. There are 15 residues in the CDR3. V dropped 0 bases and J dropped 4 bases, with 10 bases sitting between them. DNA of the CDR3: TGTGCCAGCAGCGTAGCGGCAGGGTTCACCGGGGAGCTGTTTTTT. As protein: CASSVAAGFTGELFF.

This chain uses TRBV6-6 with TRBJ1-2; D perhaps matches TRBD1 (5 bases). The CDR3 is made up of 15 amino acids. Germline assignment: CDR1 MNHNY and CDR2 SVGAGI (reference sequence). The V and J ends lost 4 bases and 4 bases respectively, with 16 bases between them. CDR3 residues: CASSSQGWSGYGYTF. The CDR3 bases are TGTGCCAGCAGTTCCCAGGGATGGAGTGGCTATGGCTACACCTTC.

The chain carries TRBV5-1 and TRBJ2-5; a weak D match, TRBD1 (5 bases). This CDR3 is built from 15 residues. Germline CDR1 and CDR2: SGHRS and YFSETQ. V lost 0 bases to trimming and J lost 5 bases, with 14 bases between them. The CDR3, as DNA: TGCGCCAGCAGCTTGGGTCTGGCAGGGAAGGAGACCCAGTACTTC. This gives the protein CASSLGLAGKETQYF.

J is TRBJ1-5 and V is TRBV7-8, with 10 bases lining up with TRBD1. J gave up 1 base and V 6 bases, and 9 bases lay outside the gene matches. CDR3 length equals 17 residues. CDR1 is SGHVS, CDR2 FQNEAQ, per germline. The CDR3 sequence is CASRTGTGVRSNQPQHF. The CDR3 DNA sequence: TGTGCCAGCAGAACCGGGACAGGGGTGAGGAGCAATCAGCCCCAGCATTTT.

V and J are TRBV19 and TRBJ2-5; D possibly matches TRBD1 or TRBD2 (6 bases each). CDR1 and CDR2 from the germline V gene are LNHDA and SQIVND (reference sequence). Trimming pared 5 bases from V and 5 bases from J, leaving 15 bases between. The CDR3 extends over 14 amino acids. The CDR3 reads CASSEGGVEETQYF. Here the CDR3 DNA reads TGTGCCAGTAGTGAGGGGGGAGTGGAGGAGACCCAGTACTTC. Drawing the rest from reference TRBV19 and TRBJ2-5, the complete variable domain is DGGITQSPKYLFRKEGQNVTLSCEQNLNHDAMYWYRQDPGQGLRLIYYSQIVNDFQKGDIAEGYSVSREKKESFPLTVTSAQKNPTAFYLCASSEGGVEETQYFGPGTRLLVL.

This chain uses TRBV2 with TRBJ2-5, with unresolved D. This CDR3 is built from 11 residues. Germline CDR1 reads SNHLY; CDR2 reads FYNNEI. With 6 bases removed from V and 4 bases from J, the gap between germline ends came to 6 bases. CDR3 coding DNA: TGTGCCAGCAGCGTCGGAGAGACCCAGTACTTC. It codes for CASSVGETQYF.

The chain links TRBV19 to TRBJ1-5; D is undetermined. Germline V CDR1 and CDR2: LNHDA, SQIVND (reference sequence). The ends were cut back, 5 bases at V and 0 bases at J, with 8 bases in the middle. There are 14 residues in the CDR3. The DNA for the CDR3 is TGTGCCAGTAGTGGTACAGATAGCAATCAGCCCCAGCATTTT. Its translation: CASSGTDSNQPQHF. Full variable domain (outside the CDR3, taken from reference TRBV19 and TRBJ1-5): DGGITQSPKYLFRKEGQNVTLSCEQNLNHDAMYWYRQDPGQGLRLIYYSQIVNDFQKGDIAEGYSVSREKKESFPLTVTSAQKNPTAFYLCASSGTDSNQPQHFGDGTRLSIL.